These 21 T cell receptor beta chains originate from one sample sequenced in a study of OX40 agonist ivuxolimab in advanced cancers. Libraries were prepared by immunoSEQ multiplex PCR; TCRdb keeps only in-frame clonotypes and omits some of them. The sample lists 55,000 to 90,000 clones; roughly 88% were seen once. This material consisted of CD4+ or CD8+ T cells sorted from blood, taken in a trial of the OX40 agonist ivuxolimab. All receptors derive from an adult with an advanced solid tumor such as melanoma, head and neck, liver or kidney cancer.

CDR3 sequence reads: CASSESASGGNNEQFF. In nucleotides, the CDR3 is TGCGCCAGCAGTGAGTCGGCTAGCGGGGGGAACAATGAGCAGTTCTTC. The chain recombines TRBV10-1 with TRBJ2-1; TRBD2 matches at 11 bases. The length of the CDR3 is 16 residues. CDR1 and CDR2 from the germline V gene are WNHNN and SYGVQD (reference sequence). The V and J ends lost 0 bases and 5 bases, in that order; junction bases with no gene match: 3.

The gene calls are TRBV5-1 and TRBJ1-3; tentative D call: TRBD1 (5 bases). The germline CDR1 and CDR2 sequences are SGHRS and YFSETQ. The CDR3 has 17 amino acids. The V end was cut by 0 bases, the J end by 0 bases, with 13 bases between. Here the CDR3 reads CASSLDPWDASGNTIYF. DNA for the CDR3: TGCGCCAGCAGCTTGGACCCATGGGACGCCTCTGGAAACACCATATATTTT. The full variable domain, in which reference TRBV5-1 and TRBJ1-3 provide the parts outside the CDR3, is KAGVTQTPRYLIKTRGQQVTLSCSPISGHRSVSWYQQTPGQGLQFLFEYFSETQRNKGNFPGRFSGRQFSNSRSEMNVSTLELGDSALYLCASSLDPWDASGNTIYFGEGSWLTVV.

The chain has TRBV5-4 and TRBJ2-7; a possible D gene is TRBD1 (5 bases). The V gene lost 2 bases and the J gene lost 5 bases, with 11 bases spanning the gap. Germline-derived CDR1 and CDR2 are SGHNT and YYREEE (reference sequence). This CDR3 region has 13 residues. The CDR3 DNA follows: TGTGCCAGCAGCTTTCAGGGTGATGACGAGCAGTACTTC. Amino acids: CASSFQGDDEQYF. Full variable domain (missing parts from reference TRBV5-4 and TRBJ2-7): ETGVTQSPTHLIKTRGQQVTLRCSSQSGHNTVSWYQQALGQGPQFIFQYYREEENGRGNFPPRFSGLQFPNYSSELNVNALELDDSALYLCASSFQGDDEQYFGPGTRLTVT.

The chain recombines TRBV19 with TRBJ2-1; TRBD1 matches at 10 bases. The CDR3 runs 14 residues. The V and J ends lost 5 bases and 5 bases, in that order; junction bases with no gene match: 3. Germline assignment: CDR1 LNHDA and CDR2 SQIVND (reference sequence). CDR3 nucleotides: TGTGCCAGTAGTCTGGACAGGGGGAACAATGAGCAGTTCTTC. As protein: CASSLDRGNNEQFF.

This chain connects TRBV23-1 to TRBJ2-3; D perhaps matches TRBD2 (6 bases). TRBV23-1 is an ORF; its function is uncertain. This CDR3 has 18 amino acids. V dropped 5 bases and J dropped 5 bases, with 26 bases sitting between them. The CDR3 bases are TGCGCCAGCAGTTACACTGGCTGGGACTTCCTCCCTCAAGATACGCAGTATTTT. Encoded protein: CASSYTGWDFLPQDTQYF.

The J gene is TRBJ2-2, the V gene TRBV11-3; 14 nucleotides match TRBD2. With 5 bases clipped from V and 6 bases from J, the junction kept 5 bases outside the gene matches. The CDR3 extends over 16 amino acids. Germline loops: CDR1 SGHNT, CDR2 YENEEA. This chain's CDR3 is CASSLGTSGGSGELFF. DNA of the CDR3: TGTGCCAGCAGCCTGGGGACTAGCGGGGGCTCCGGGGAGCTGTTTTTT.

The chain combines TRBV29-1 with TRBJ1-2; D might be TRBD1 (5 bases). Trimming took 6 bases from V and 8 from J, leaving 19 bases between them. This CDR3 has 13 residues. Germline CDR1 and CDR2: SQVTM and ANQGSEA. In DNA form, the CDR3 reads TGCAGCGTCGCGGGACGGCTTCTCATAGGCTACACCTTC. Translated: CSVAGRLLIGYTF. The whole variable domain, remainder taken from reference TRBV29-1 and TRBJ1-2, is SAVISQKPSRDICQRGTSLTIQCQVDSQVTMMFWYRQQPGQSLTLIATANQGSEATYESGFVIDKFPISRPNLTFSTLTVSNMSPEDSSIYLCSVAGRLLIGYTFGSGTRLTVV.

J is TRBJ1-2 and V is TRBV19; D is undetermined. The CDR3 totals 13 residues. In germline, CDR1 is LNHDA, CDR2 SQIVND (reference sequence). Trimming removed 7 bases from V and 3 bases from J, with 12 bases in between. As DNA, the CDR3 is TGTGCCAGTAAGACGGATTACTACTATGGCTACACCTTC. It codes for CASKTDYYYGYTF.

The rearrangement uses TRBV18 and TRBJ1-2; 9 nucleotides align to TRBD1. The CDR3 loop spans 14 amino acids. V shed 2 bases, J shed 4 bases, and the junction held 2 bases outside the gene matches. The V gene's germline CDR1 is KGHSH and CDR2 LQKENI. For the CDR3, the DNA is TGTGCCAGCTCACCAGGGACAGGGTCCTATGGCTACACCTTC. This sequence encodes CASSPGTGSYGYTF. The full variable domain, rest sourced from reference TRBV18 and TRBJ1-2, is NAGVMQNPRHLVRRRGQEARLRCSPMKGHSHVYWYRQLPEEGLKFMVYLQKENIIDESGMPKERFSAEFPKEGPSILRIQQVVRGDSAAYFCASSPGTGSYGYTFGSGTRLTVV.

This clone has only a few counts. The genes are TRBV7-3 and TRBJ1-5; TRBD1 matches 8 bases. CDR1 is SGHTA, CDR2 FQGTGA, per germline. CDR3 size: 15 residues. After removal of 0 bases from V and 2 bases from J, the junction contained 0 bases not matched to a gene. The CDR3 here is CASSLTGQGNQPQHF. The CDR3 DNA reads as TGTGCCAGCAGCTTAACGGGACAGGGCAATCAGCCCCAGCATTTT.

The chain joins TRBV2 to TRBJ1-5, with D perhaps TRBD1 (6 bases). Per the germline V gene, CDR1 is SNHLY and CDR2 is FYNNEI. The CDR3 is 14 residues long. V dropped 6 bases and J dropped 7 bases, with 16 bases sitting between them. The CDR3 is CASSYRDFGQPQHF. CDR3 sequence (DNA): TGTGCCAGCAGCTACAGGGACTTTGGGCAGCCCCAGCATTTT.

This rearrangement joins TRBV19 to TRBJ2-2; TRBD2 agrees at 8 bases. Unmatched junction bases numbered 16, after V lost 6 bases and J lost 7 bases. This CDR3 region has 17 residues. The germline gives CDR1 LNHDA, CDR2 SQIVND (reference sequence). The CDR3 region has the DNA TGTGCCAGTAGCAGCCTTAAAGCGGGGGATTCCTTCGGGGAGCTGTTTTTT. It translates to CASSSLKAGDSFGELFF.

The chain has TRBV30 and TRBJ2-4; TRBD1 matches 7 bases. V dropped 2 bases and J dropped 0; count of bases not matched to a gene: 10. The CDR3 runs to 17 residues. Germline CDR1 reads GTSNPN; CDR2 reads SVGIG (reference sequence). CDR3 sequence (DNA): TGTGCCTGGAGTCTTTCGAGACAGGGAATAGCCAAAAACATTCAGTACTTC. This codes for CAWSLSRQGIAKNIQYF.

The genes are TRBV5-6 and TRBJ2-3, with D maybe TRBD2 (6 bases). Trimming pared 3 bases from V and 3 bases from J, leaving 17 bases between. The germline V gene encodes CDR1 SGHDT and CDR2 YYEEEE. The CDR3 extends over 16 amino acids. CDR3 bases: TGTGCCAGCAGCTCTGGGACTGGATCAACGACAGATACGCAGTATTTT. Amino acid sequence: CASSSGTGSTTDTQYF.

The J gene is TRBJ1-5, the V gene TRBV7-2; D is perhaps TRBD1 (5 bases). V lost 4 bases and J 4 bases, leaving 8 bases between the germline ends. Germline V gives CDR1 SGHTA, CDR2 FQGNSA. This CDR3 contains 13 residues. CDR3 amino acids: CASSSRGNQPQHF. The CDR3 DNA is TGTGCCAGCAGCTCAAGGGGTAATCAGCCCCAGCATTTT. The variable domain in full, with the rest retrieved from reference TRBV7-2 and TRBJ1-5, is GAGVSQSPSNKVTEKGKDVELRCDPISGHTALYWYRQSLGQGLEFLIYFQGNSAPDKSGLPSDRFSAERTGGSVSTLTIQRTQQEDSAVYLCASSSRGNQPQHFGDGTRLSIL.

The chain has TRBV9 and TRBJ2-7, with 11 bases matching TRBD1. The CDR3 has 16 amino acids. V was clipped by 4 bases and J by 3 bases; unmatched bases: 9. Germline-derived CDR1 and CDR2 are SGDLS and YYNGEE. The CDR3 here is CASSPTPGQGDYEQYF. In DNA, the CDR3 is TGTGCCAGCAGCCCCACGCCGGGACAGGGGGACTACGAGCAGTACTTC.

This rearrangement joins TRBV19 to TRBJ2-2, with D uncertain. The CDR3 is 14 residues long. Trimming removed 6 bases from V and 2 bases from J, with 10 bases in between. Germline CDR1 and CDR2: LNHDA and SQIVND (reference sequence). The CDR3 sequence: CASSSGPNTGELFF. CDR3 nucleotide sequence: TGTGCCAGTAGCTCAGGACCAAACACCGGGGAGCTGTTTTTT.

The V call is TRBV19, the J call TRBJ1-1; possibly TRBD1 for D (5 bases). This CDR3 is 14 amino acids long. The germline V gene encodes CDR1 LNHDA and CDR2 SQIVND (reference sequence). Trimming removed 7 bases from V and 4 bases from J, with 16 bases in between. The CDR3, as DNA: TGTGCCAGTACCCTACAGGTAACCAGCACTGAAGCTTTCTTT. It translates to CASTLQVTSTEAFF.

The rearrangement uses TRBV6-1 and TRBJ1-4, with D hard to call. Per the germline V gene, CDR1 is MNHNS and CDR2 is SASEGT. V lost 10 bases and J 4 bases, leaving 16 bases between the germline ends. CDR3 length: 14 amino acids. The CDR3 DNA is TGTGCCATTCAGCGTTCTGTCAGTAATGAAAAACTGTTTTTT. It encodes CAIQRSVSNEKLFF.

The J gene is TRBJ1-2, the V gene TRBV5-3, with a tentative D call TRBD1 (6 bases). TRBV5-3 is noted as an ORF with a role that remains uncertain. The ends were cut back, 0 bases at V and 7 bases at J, with 19 bases in the middle. The CDR3 is made up of 16 amino acids. CDR3 in amino acids: CARSLETGPGARGYTF. In DNA form, the CDR3 reads TGTGCCAGAAGCTTGGAAACTGGGCCAGGGGCGCGTGGCTACACCTTC.

This clone was seen just once. This chain uses TRBV20-1 with TRBJ2-7; D unresolved. This CDR3 contains 11 residues. Trimming left V 0 bases short and J 6 bases short, with 6 bases between. Looked up from germline, CDR1 is DFQATT and CDR2 is SNEGSKA (reference sequence). This CDR3 reads CSAREYTEQYF. The DNA of the CDR3 is TGCAGTGCTAGAGAATATACCGAGCAGTACTTC.